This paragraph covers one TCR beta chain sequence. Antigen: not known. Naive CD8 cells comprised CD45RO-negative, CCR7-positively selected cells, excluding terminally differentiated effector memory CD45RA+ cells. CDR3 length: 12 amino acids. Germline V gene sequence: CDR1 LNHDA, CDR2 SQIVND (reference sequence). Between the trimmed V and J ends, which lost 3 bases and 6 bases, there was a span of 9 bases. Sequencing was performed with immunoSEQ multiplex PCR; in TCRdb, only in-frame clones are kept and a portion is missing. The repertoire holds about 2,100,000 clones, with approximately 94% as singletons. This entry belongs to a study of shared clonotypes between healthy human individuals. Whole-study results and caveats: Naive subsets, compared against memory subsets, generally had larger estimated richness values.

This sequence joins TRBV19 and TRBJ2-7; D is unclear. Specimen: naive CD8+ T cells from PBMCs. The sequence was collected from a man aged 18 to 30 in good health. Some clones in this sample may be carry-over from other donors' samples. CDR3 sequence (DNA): TGTGCCAGTAGTATTGGGCACTCCGAGCAGTACTTC. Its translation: CASSIGHSEQYF.